These 8 T cell receptor beta chains originate from one sample sequenced in a study of cytomegalovirus exposure and HLA in healthy donors. PCR primers comprised 60 Vbeta and 13 Jbeta primers. TCRdb's table, derived via immunoSEQ multiplex PCR, lists solely in-frame clones and lacks some. The sample includes fewer than 300,000 clones, 70% to 90% of them seen just once. Source material: PBMCs. The receptors were gathered from a man aged 35-49 years in good health and CMV-seropositive.

The gene calls are TRBV6-5 and TRBJ2-2; D is possibly TRBD2 (5 bases). The germline V and J ends were trimmed by 7 bases and 6 bases, with 15 bases remaining between them. In germline, CDR1 is MNHEY, CDR2 SVGAGI. CDR3 size: 14 residues. The CDR3 nucleotides are TGTGCCAGCAATAGAGGGAAAGCTCCCGGGGAGCTGTTTTTT. Its translation: CASNRGKAPGELFF.

The table lists this clone with a few counts. The chain uses TRBV5-1 and TRBJ1-1; tentative D call: TRBD1 (6 bases). CDR3 length: 15 residues. V was trimmed by 4 bases and J by 4 bases, leaving 17 bases between them. CDR1 SGHRS and CDR2 YFSETQ come from the germline V gene. The CDR3 is CASSTYLRGSTEAFF. The DNA for the CDR3 is TGCGCCAGCAGCACATACCTCAGGGGATCCACTGAAGCTTTCTTT.

V is TRBV6-5 and J is TRBJ2-1, with 8 bases matching TRBD2. V was clipped by 5 bases and J by 7 bases; unmatched bases: 10. Germline V gives CDR1 MNHEY, CDR2 SVGAGI. CDR3 length: 15 amino acids. CDR3 in amino acids: CASSAPGLGTNEQFF. CDR3 coding DNA: TGTGCCAGCAGTGCGCCGGGACTAGGAACAAATGAGCAGTTCTTC.

This clone was seen only a few times. The chain is built from TRBV4-3 and TRBJ1-2; D is possibly TRBD1 (6 bases). Trimming removed 1 base at V and 3 bases at J, with 12 bases between. Germline CDR1 reads LGHNA; CDR2 reads YSLEER. This CDR3 has 15 residues. The CDR3 loop reads CASSQGVQGYYGYTF. Written as DNA, the CDR3 is TGCGCCAGCAGCCAAGGTGTACAGGGTTACTATGGCTACACCTTC.

The chain carries TRBV28 and TRBJ2-3; D might be TRBD2 (5 bases). The CDR3 loop spans 14 amino acids. Trimming removed 6 bases at V and 1 base at J, with 11 bases between. The V gene's germline CDR1 is MDHEN and CDR2 SYDVKM. The CDR3 here is CASSQSGGTDTQYF. The CDR3 nucleotides read TGTGCCAGCAGCCAGAGCGGAGGCACAGATACGCAGTATTTT.

This chain joins TRBV28 and TRBJ1-5; no firm D call. The V end was cut by 6 bases, the J end by 6 bases, with 9 bases between. This CDR3 comprises 12 residues. The germline CDR1 and CDR2 sequences are MDHEN and SYDVKM. CDR3 nucleotides: TGTGCCAGCAGAGAGGGCGGTCAGCCCCAGCATTTT. Translation gives CASREGGQPQHF. Full variable domain (missing parts from reference TRBV28 and TRBJ1-5): DVKVTQSSRYLVKRTGEKVFLECVQDMDHENMFWYRQDPGLGLRLIYFSYDVKMKEKGDIPEGYSVSREKKERFSLILESASTNQTSMYLCASREGGQPQHFGDGTRLSIL.

This clone was observed a few times. The chain is built from TRBV10-1 and TRBJ1-2; D possibly corresponds to TRBD1 (6 bases). Germline CDR1 WNHNN, CDR2 SYGVQD (reference sequence). The CDR3 sequence is 13 residues long. Deletions cut 3 bases from V and 5 bases from J, with 10 bases between. The CDR3 DNA follows: TGCGCCAGCAGTGAACAACAGGGATATGGCTACACCTTC. Translation: CASSEQQGYGYTF.

The V gene is TRBV6-5, the J gene TRBJ2-3; TRBD1 matches at 10 bases. The CDR3 spans 16 residues. Trimming at V came to 2 bases and at J to 6 bases, leaving 8 bases not matched to a gene. CDR1 MNHEY and CDR2 SVGAGI come from the germline V gene. CDR3 amino acids: CASSYQTGGGVDTQYF. The CDR3 DNA follows: TGTGCCAGCAGTTACCAGACAGGGGGCGGAGTGGATACGCAGTATTTT.